This T cell receptor beta chain is from a study of blood T cell repertoires in COVID-19. The CDR3 is 15 amino acids. V was pared by 9 bases and J by 1 base, with 7 bases of the junction left unmatched. The germline CDR1 and CDR2 sequences are SNHLY and FYNNEI. The data were produced by immunoSEQ multiplex PCR, yet TCRdb's version contains in-frame clones alone and is incomplete. The table records some 270,000 clones, 70% to 90% of them present only once. This clone was found once. The source is a young woman with acute COVID-19. The sample was PBMCs or T cells enriched from blood (not recorded which). The chain has TRBV2 and TRBJ2-3; 10 positions match TRBD1. The CDR3 sequence: CASISGTGGTDTQYF. The CDR3 nucleotides are TGTGCCAGTATCTCCGGGACAGGGGGCACAGATACGCAGTATTTT.